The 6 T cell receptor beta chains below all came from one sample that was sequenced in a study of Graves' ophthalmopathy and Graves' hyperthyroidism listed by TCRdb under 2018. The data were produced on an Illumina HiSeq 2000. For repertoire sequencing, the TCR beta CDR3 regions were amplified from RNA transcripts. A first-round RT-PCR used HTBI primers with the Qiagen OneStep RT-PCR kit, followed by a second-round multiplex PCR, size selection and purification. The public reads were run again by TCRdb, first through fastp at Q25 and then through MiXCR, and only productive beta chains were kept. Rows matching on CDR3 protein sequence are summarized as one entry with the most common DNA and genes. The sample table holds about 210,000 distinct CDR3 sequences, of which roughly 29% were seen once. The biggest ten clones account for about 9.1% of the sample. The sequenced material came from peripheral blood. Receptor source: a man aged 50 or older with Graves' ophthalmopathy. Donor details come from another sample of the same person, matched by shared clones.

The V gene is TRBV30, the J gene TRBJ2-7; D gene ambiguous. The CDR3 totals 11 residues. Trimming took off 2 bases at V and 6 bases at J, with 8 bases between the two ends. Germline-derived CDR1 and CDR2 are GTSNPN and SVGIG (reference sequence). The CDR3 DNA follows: TGTGCCTGGAGTACGTCTTTCGAGCAGTACTTC. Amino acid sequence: CAWSTSFEQYF.

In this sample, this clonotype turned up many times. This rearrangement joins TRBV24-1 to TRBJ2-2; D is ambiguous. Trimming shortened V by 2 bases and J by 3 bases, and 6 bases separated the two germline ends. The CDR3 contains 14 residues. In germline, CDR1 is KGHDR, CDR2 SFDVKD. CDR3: CATSDYRDTGELFF. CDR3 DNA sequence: TGTGCCACCAGTGATTATCGGGACACCGGGGAGCTGTTTTTT.

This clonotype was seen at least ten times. CDR3: CSAAAPTSAISYEQYF. The CDR3 bases are TGCAGTGCCGCCGCCCCGACTAGCGCGATCTCCTACGAGCAGTACTTC. The V and J genes are TRBV20-1 and TRBJ2-7; 8 nucleotides agree with TRBD2. The trim removed 6 bases at V and 0 bases at J, leaving 13 bases unmatched. CDR3 length: 16 residues. Germline V gene data show CDR1 as DFQATT and CDR2 as SNEGSKA (reference sequence).

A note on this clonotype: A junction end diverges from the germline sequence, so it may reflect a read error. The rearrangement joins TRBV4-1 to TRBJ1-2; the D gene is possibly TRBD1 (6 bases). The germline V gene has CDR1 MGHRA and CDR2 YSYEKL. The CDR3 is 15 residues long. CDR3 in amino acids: CASSREPQGRDGYTF. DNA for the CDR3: TGTGCCAGCAGCCGTGAACCTCAGGGGAGAGATGGCTACACCTTC.

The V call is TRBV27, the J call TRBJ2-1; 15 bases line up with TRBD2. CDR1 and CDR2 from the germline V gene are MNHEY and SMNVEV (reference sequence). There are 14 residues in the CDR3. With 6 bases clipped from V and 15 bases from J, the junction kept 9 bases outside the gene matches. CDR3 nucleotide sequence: TGTGCCAGCAGCACGGGACTAGCGGGAGGAGGTTGGTTCTTC. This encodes CASSTGLAGGGWFF.

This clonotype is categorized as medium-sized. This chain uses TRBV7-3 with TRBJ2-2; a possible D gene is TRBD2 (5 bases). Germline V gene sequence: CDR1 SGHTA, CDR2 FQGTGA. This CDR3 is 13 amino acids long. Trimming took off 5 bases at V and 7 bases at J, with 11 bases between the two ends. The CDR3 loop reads CASSPIRDGELFF. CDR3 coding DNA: TGTGCCAGCAGCCCGATTCGGGACGGGGAGCTGTTTTTT.